Listed below are T cell receptor beta chains from one sample, sequenced in a study of Ad26.COV2.S vaccination and SARS-CoV-2 variants. TCRdb keeps only in-frame clones here, not all; method: immunoSEQ multiplex PCR. The sample consists of roughly 420,000 clones, roughly 89% of them appearing once. Sequenced material: peripheral blood, taken in a trial of Ad26.COV2.S vaccine versus placebo. These TCRs come from a person between 18 and 65 years old who received the Ad26.COV2.S COVID-19 vaccine or a placebo. Both conserved end residues are part of each CDR3. Each record gives: J gene, D gene, clone size, V gene, CDR3 DNA, CDR3 protein. A D gene is named only where the DNA matches it firmly. Clone size is given for some rows only: seen once, a few or many times, or a class if the clone is expanded.

TRBJ1-5	TRBD1	once	TRBV7-2	TGTGCCAGCAGCCTCGGGACAGCGTATAGCAATCAGCCCCAGCATTTT	CASSLGTAYSNQPQHF
TRBJ2-1	-	-	TRBV21-1	TGTGCCAGCAGCAAAGCTGGGGTGGACGGCGGAGATGAGCAGTTCTTC	CASSKAGVDGGDEQFF
TRBJ2-1	TRBD2	once	TRBV5-1	TGCGCCAGCAGCTTGGATCTGGGACTAGCGGGAGGCCAGTTCTTC	CASSLDLGLAGGQFF
TRBJ1-2	-	few	TRBV7-2	TGTGCCAGCAGCTTGTCGGTGGGTTCATATGGCTACACCTTC	CASSLSVGSYGYTF
TRBJ1-3	TRBD1	-	TRBV11-3	TGTGCCAGCAGCCTCAAGCGACAGGGGACTGGAAACACCATATATTTT	CASSLKRQGTGNTIYF
TRBJ2-3	-	-	TRBV28	TGTGCCAGTAAAAAGTACGTTGAAGATACGCAGTATTTT	CASKKYVEDTQYF
TRBJ2-3	-	-	TRBV7-9	TGTGCCAGCAGCTTAGATTTGGTGCTAGGCACAGATACGCAGTATTTT	CASSLDLVLGTDTQYF
TRBJ1-5	-	few	TRBV19	TGTGCCAGTAGTATTCAAGGATATAGCAATCAGCCCCAGCATTTT	CASSIQGYSNQPQHF
TRBJ1-3	-	-	TRBV9	TGTGCCAGCAGCGTAGATATCAGCTCTGGAAACACCATATATTTT	CASSVDISSGNTIYF
TRBJ2-5	TRBD2	-	TRBV9	TGTGCCAGCAGCCCCCACCCTAGCGGGGGACAAGAGACCCAGTACTTC	CASSPHPSGGQETQYF
TRBJ1-1	-	-	TRBV7-2	TGTGCCAGCAGCGTATCAGGGGCCTTT	CASSVSGAF
TRBJ1-1	-	-	TRBV5-4	TGTGCCACCATGAGAGAGCTAAGGGACACTGAAGCTTTCTTT	CATMRELRDTEAFF
TRBJ2-3	-	-	TRBV10-3	TGTGCCATAGGGGGGGACCGACATAGCACAGATACGCAGTATTTT	CAIGGDRHSTDTQYF
TRBJ2-1	-	-	TRBV3-1/TRBV3-2	TGTGCCAGCAGCCTGGGAAAGGATGAGCAGTTCTTC	CASSLGKDEQFF
TRBJ1-1	-	-	TRBV7-2	TGTGCCAGCAGCTTAGGGGGGTCTCTCCGGCTGAACACTGAAGCTTTCTTT	CASSLGGSLRLNTEAFF
TRBJ2-1	-	-	TRBV4-3	TGCGCCAGCAGCCCCTCCCGGGACACCAATGAGCAGTTCTTC	CASSPSRDTNEQFF
TRBJ1-5	-	few	TRBV28	TGTGCCAGCACCCTGATAGGGAATCAGCCCCAGCATTTT	CASTLIGNQPQHF
TRBJ2-1	TRBD1	-	TRBV14	TGTGCCAGCAGCCAAGATCGGGCGAGACCGGGACAGGGGGATTTGCGGCAGTTCTTC	CASSQDRARPGQGDLRQFF
TRBJ1-1	TRBD1	-	TRBV4-3	TGCGCCAGCAGCCAAGAGGAGGGGGCGGGTGACACTGAAGCTTTCTTT	CASSQEEGAGDTEAFF
TRBJ1-1	TRBD1	-	TRBV5-1	TGCGCCAGCAGCTTGAGCCCGGGACAGGGCTTTATGAACACTGAAGCTTTCTTT	CASSLSPGQGFMNTEAFF